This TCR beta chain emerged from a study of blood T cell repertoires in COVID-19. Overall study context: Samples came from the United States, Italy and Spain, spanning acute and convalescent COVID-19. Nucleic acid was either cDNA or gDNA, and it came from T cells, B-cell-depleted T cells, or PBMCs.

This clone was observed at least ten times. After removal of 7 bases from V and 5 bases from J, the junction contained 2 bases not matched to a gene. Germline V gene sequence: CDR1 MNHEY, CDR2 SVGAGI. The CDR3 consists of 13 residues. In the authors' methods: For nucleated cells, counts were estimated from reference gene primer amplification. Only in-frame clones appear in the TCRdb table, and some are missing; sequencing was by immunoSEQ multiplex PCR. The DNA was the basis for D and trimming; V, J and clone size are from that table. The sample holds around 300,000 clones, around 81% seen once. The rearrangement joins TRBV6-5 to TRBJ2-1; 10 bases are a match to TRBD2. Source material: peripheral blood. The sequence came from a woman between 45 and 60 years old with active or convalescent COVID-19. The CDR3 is CASTSGSHNEQFF. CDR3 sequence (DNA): TGTGCCAGCACTAGCGGGAGTCACAATGAGCAGTTCTTC.